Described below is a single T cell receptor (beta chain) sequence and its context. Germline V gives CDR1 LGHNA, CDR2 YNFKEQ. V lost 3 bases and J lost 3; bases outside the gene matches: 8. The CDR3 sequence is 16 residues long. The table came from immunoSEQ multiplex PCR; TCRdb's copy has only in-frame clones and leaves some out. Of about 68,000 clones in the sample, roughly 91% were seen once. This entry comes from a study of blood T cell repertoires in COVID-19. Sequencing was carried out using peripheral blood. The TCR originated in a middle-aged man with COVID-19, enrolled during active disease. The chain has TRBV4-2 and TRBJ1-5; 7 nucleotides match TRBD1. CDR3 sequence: CASSQTGQAPNQPQHF. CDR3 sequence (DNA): TGTGCCAGCAGCCAGACAGGGCAGGCCCCCAATCAGCCCCAGCATTTT.